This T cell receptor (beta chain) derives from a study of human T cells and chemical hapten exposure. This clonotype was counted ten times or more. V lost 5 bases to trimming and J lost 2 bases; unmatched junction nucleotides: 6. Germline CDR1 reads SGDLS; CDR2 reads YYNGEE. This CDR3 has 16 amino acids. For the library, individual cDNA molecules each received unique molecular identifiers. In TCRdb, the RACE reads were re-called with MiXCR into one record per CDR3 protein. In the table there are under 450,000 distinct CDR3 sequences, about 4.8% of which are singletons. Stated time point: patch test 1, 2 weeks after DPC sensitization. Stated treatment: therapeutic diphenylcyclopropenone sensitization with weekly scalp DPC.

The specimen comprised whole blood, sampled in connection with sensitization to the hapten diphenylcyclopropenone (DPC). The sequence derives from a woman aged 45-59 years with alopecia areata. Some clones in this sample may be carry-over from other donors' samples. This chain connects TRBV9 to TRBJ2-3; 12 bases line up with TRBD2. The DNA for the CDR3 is TGTGCCAGCAGTGCCTCTAGCGGGAGGGCCACAGATACGCAGTATTTT. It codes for CASSASSGRATDTQYF.